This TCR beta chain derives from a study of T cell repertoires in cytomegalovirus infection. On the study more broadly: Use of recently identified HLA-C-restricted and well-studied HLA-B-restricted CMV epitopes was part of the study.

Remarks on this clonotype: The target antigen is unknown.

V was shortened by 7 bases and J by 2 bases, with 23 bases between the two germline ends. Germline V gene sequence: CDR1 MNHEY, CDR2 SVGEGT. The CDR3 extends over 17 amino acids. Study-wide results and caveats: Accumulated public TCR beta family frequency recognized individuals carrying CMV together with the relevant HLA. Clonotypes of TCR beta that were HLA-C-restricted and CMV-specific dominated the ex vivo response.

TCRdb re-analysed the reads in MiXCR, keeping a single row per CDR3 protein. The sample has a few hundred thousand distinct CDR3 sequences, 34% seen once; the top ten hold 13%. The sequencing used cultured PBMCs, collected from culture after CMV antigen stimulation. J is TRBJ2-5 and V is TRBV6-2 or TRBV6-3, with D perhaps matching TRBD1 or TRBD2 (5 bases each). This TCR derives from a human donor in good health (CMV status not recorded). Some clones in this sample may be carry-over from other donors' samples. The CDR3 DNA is TGTGCCAGCACGAAAGGCACCGGGACCACCCGGCAAGAGACCCAGTACTTC. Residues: CASTKGTGTTRQETQYF.